The entry below gives a single T cell receptor beta chain sequence along with its context. The junction had 5 bases not matched to a gene; V was cut back by 4 bases and J by 5 bases. This CDR3 comprises 14 residues. The germline V gene has CDR1 SGHRS and CDR2 YFSETQ. Sequencing was performed with immunoSEQ multiplex PCR; in TCRdb, only in-frame clones are kept and a portion is missing. The profile covers about 670,000 clones, with 72% appearing a single time and under 2% taken by the ten largest. The data were taken from a study of shared clonotypes between healthy human individuals. The specimen sequenced was memory CD4+ T cells sorted from blood. The subset denotes: CD45RA-negative fraction. The TCR comes from a woman younger than 45 in good health. This chain uses TRBV5-1 with TRBJ2-7, with 11 bases fitting TRBD1. The CDR3 nucleotides read TGCGCCAGCAGCGTCGGGACAGGGGGGAACGAGCAGTACTTC. Amino acid sequence: CASSVGTGGNEQYF.